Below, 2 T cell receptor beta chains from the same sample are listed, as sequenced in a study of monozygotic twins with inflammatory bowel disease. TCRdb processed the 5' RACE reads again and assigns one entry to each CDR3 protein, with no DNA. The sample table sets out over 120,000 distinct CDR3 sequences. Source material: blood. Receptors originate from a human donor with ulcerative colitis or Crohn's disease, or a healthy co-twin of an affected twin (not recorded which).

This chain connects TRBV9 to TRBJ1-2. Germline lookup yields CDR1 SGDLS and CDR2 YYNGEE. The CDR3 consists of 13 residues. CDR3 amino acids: CASSVSPLGGYTF.

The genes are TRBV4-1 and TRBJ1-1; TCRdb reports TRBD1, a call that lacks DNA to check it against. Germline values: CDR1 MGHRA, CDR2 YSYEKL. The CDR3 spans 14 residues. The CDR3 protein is CASSQLTGAIEAFF.